This is a list of T cell receptor beta chains from one sample in a study of blood T cells in healthy people across ages. TCRdb ran MiXCR on the 5' RACE reads and lists one entry per CDR3 protein. This table holds about 580,000 distinct CDR3 sequences, around 48% found once. The source material was blood. These receptors all come from a man aged 80 or over in good health. Each CDR3 is given with its conserved first and last residue. Each record gives: J gene, V gene, clone size, D gene, CDR3 protein, CDR3 DNA. D genes are given only for firm matches. A row's size may be missing; if present it is once, few, many or a size class.

>TRBJ2-3|TRBV5-1|.|.
CASSLFVDTQYF
TGCGCCAGCAGCTTGTTTGTGGATACGCAGTATTTT
>TRBJ2-7|TRBV28|few|.
CASRPLGSGSYEQYF
TGTGCCAGCAGGCCCTTAGGGAGCGGCTCCTACGAGCAGTACTTC
>TRBJ2-5|TRBV24-1|.|.
CATSDPYRVETQYF
TGTGCCACCAGTGATCCCTACAGGGTGGAGACCCAGTACTTC
>TRBJ2-3|TRBV4-3|.|.
CASSQDLGGGWDTQYF
TGCGCCAGCAGCCAAGATTTAGGCGGGGGCTGGGATACGCAGTATTTT
>TRBJ2-5|TRBV20-1|few|TRBD2
CSPRTSGQETQYF
TGCAGTCCTCGGACTAGCGGCCAAGAGACCCAGTACTTC
>TRBJ2-5|TRBV14|few|TRBD1
CASSQPTGGETQYF
TGTGCCAGCAGCCAACCCACAGGGGGAGAGACCCAGTACTTC
>TRBJ2-5|TRBV7-2|.|TRBD1
CASSYGTGGKETQYF
TGTGCCAGCAGCTACGGGACAGGGGGAAAAGAGACCCAGTACTTC
>TRBJ2-5|TRBV28|.|.
CASSFPGIFQETQYF
TGTGCCAGCAGTTTCCCGGGGATCTTCCAAGAGACCCAGTACTTC
>TRBJ2-1|TRBV7-9|few|TRBD2
CASLGLAGGTASYNEQFF
TGTGCCAGCCTCGGACTAGCGGGAGGGACTGCTTCCTACAATGAGCAGTTCTTC
>TRBJ2-7|TRBV20-1|.|.
CSARVGAGYEQYF
TGCAGTGCTAGAGTGGGGGCTGGCTACGAGCAGTACTTC
>TRBJ2-7|TRBV7-2|few|.
CASSSTGFSYEQYF
TGTGCCAGCAGCTCAACAGGGTTCTCCTACGAGCAGTACTTC
>TRBJ2-7|TRBV9|few|TRBD1
CASSPRQGSPYEQYF
TGTGCCAGCAGCCCCCGACAGGGGAGTCCCTACGAGCAGTACTTC
>TRBJ2-1|TRBV20-1|few|.
CSAQQVTRGYNEQFF
TGCAGTGCTCAGCAGGTGACCAGAGGCTACAATGAGCAGTTCTTC
>TRBJ2-5|TRBV7-2|.|.
CASSLGASRETQYF
TGTGCCAGCAGCTTAGGTGCTAGCAGGGAGACCCAGTACTTC
>TRBJ1-2|TRBV10-3|few|TRBD1
CAIRDRGFNYGYTF
TGTGCCATCAGGGACAGGGGATTTAACTATGGCTACACCTTC
>TRBJ2-1|TRBV12-3/TRBV12-4|few|.
CASSPRDGTYNEQFF
TGTGCCAGCAGTCCTCGGGACGGAACCTACAATGAGCAGTTCTTC
>TRBJ2-1|TRBV15|.|.
CATSREFGDEQFF
TGTGCCACCAGCAGAGAGTTCGGGGATGAGCAGTTCTTC
>TRBJ2-7|TRBV29-1|.|TRBD2
CSPGGDTRSYEQYF
TGCAGCCCCGGGGGGGACACCCGCTCCTACGAGCAGTACTTC
>TRBJ2-7|TRBV7-2|.|TRBD2
CASSAPSGGAVEQYF
TGTGCCAGCAGCGCCCCCAGCGGGGGGGCCGTCGAGCAGTACTTC
>TRBJ2-7|TRBV7-2|few|TRBD1
CASRTRQGAYEQYF
TGTGCCAGCAGGACACGACAGGGGGCCTACGAGCAGTACTTC
>TRBJ2-3|TRBV25-1|.|.
CTSRDTLADTQYF
TGTACCAGCAGGGATACACTCGCAGATACGCAGTATTTT
>TRBJ2-3|TRBV7-2|.|TRBD2
CASSLAGLGTNTQYF
TGTGCCAGCAGCTTAGCGGGACTAGGCACAAATACGCAGTATTTT
>TRBJ1-5|TRBV7-9|.|TRBD1
CASSPLTGIQHF
TGTGCCAGCAGCCCTCTGACAGGGATACAGCATTTT
>TRBJ2-2|TRBV6-6|many|TRBD2
CASSRLAGGLGDTGELFF
TGTGCCAGCAGTAGACTAGCGGGGGGACTCGGGGACACCGGGGAGCTGTTTTTT